A selection of T cell receptor beta chains follows, all from one sample in a study of blood T cell repertoires in COVID-19. Data came from immunoSEQ multiplex PCR; TCRdb stores just in-frame clones and leaves some out. The data contain some 230,000 clones, 80% to 85% of them seen just once; the ten biggest clones take up more than 4.5%. The sequenced sample was peripheral blood. The receptors were sampled from a woman aged 55-75 years who had recovered from COVID-19. CDR3s include the opening cysteine and the closing phenylalanine or tryptophan.

j_call	v_call	cdr3_aa
TRBJ2-1	TRBV11-2	CASSKSGGAWNEQFF
TRBJ1-3	TRBV30	CAWSEGRSGNTIYF
TRBJ1-2	TRBV13	CASSLGRYGGSSGYTF
TRBJ2-3	TRBV11-2	CASSSQLAGAPLSTDTQYF
TRBJ2-7	TRBV11-1	CATGTGHPGAYEQYF
TRBJ2-2	TRBV12-5	CASGLTGELFF
TRBJ2-1	TRBV7-3	CASSLTVGSSYNEQFF
TRBJ2-2	TRBV4-1	CASSQSRLANTGELFF
TRBJ1-2	TRBV3-1/TRBV3-2	CASSPDREGLGYTF
TRBJ2-2	TRBV5-6	CASSLGQGDTGELFF
TRBJ2-1	TRBV29-1	CSVEDYGLAEGGEQFF
TRBJ2-6	TRBV2	CARGSSGTNVLTF
TRBJ2-3	TRBV9	CASSPASGPTDTQYF
TRBJ2-3	TRBV11-3	CASSLGGAESGDTQYF
TRBJ2-1	TRBV7-6	CASSLVLAGGYNEQFF
TRBJ1-1	TRBV5-5	CASSLYLDRGLIAFF
TRBJ2-5	TRBV11-3	CASSLGLQETQYF
TRBJ1-5	TRBV7-9	CASSLYPRTSPSGHF
TRBJ1-5	TRBV28	CASRWAGLNQPQHF
TRBJ1-3	TRBV3-1/TRBV3-2	CASSQGAGTLGNTIYF
TRBJ2-7	TRBV29-1	CSVGRGPYEQYF
TRBJ1-2	TRBV4-1	CASSQALQGLYGYTF
TRBJ2-3	TRBV6-5	CAGRGPTDTQYF
TRBJ2-5	TRBV2	CASPSGGPGETQYF
TRBJ1-2	TRBV28	CASSFPGDGYTF
TRBJ2-3	TRBV6-1	CASSELRRGGSTDTQYF
TRBJ2-3	TRBV29-1	CSVDRLQVAGGQADTQYF
TRBJ2-2	TRBV3-1/TRBV3-2	CASSLGRGAGELFF
TRBJ2-5	TRBV5-4	CASSLLAEETQYF
TRBJ1-1	TRBV7-8	CASTNLRRGRGTEAFF
TRBJ1-1	TRBV15	CATSRDGNRIGGEAFF
TRBJ1-1	TRBV11-2	CASSPPVNTEAFF
TRBJ2-7	TRBV5-1	CASSLTGSYEQYF
TRBJ1-4	TRBV7-2	CASSLDGEPVF
TRBJ1-1	TRBV11-1	CASSYFQGRTEAFF
TRBJ2-7	TRBV6-6	CATRRRGLSGEYYEQYF
TRBJ1-3	TRBV7-9	CASSQGHTPGNTIYF